Presented here are 22 T cell receptor beta chains from one specimen sequenced in a study of read filtering for tumor transcriptome and immune sequencing. Molecular barcoded adaptors covering alpha/delta and beta/gamma chains were used on roughly 400 ng RNA. One entry per CDR3 protein, called by TCRdb with MiXCR from the reads. Of tens of thousands of distinct CDR3 sequences listed, roughly 13% are singletons. Sequencing was carried out using a population of CD138-negative cells sorted from bone marrow. The receptors come from a donor older than 35 with multiple myeloma.

This clonotype has a count of ten or more. This rearrangement joins TRBV6-5 to TRBJ1-3; possibly TRBD1 for D (5 bases). This CDR3 has 13 amino acids. Between the trimmed V and J ends, which lost 6 bases and 6 bases, there was a span of 12 bases. Germline CDR1 and CDR2: MNHEY and SVGAGI. The CDR3 nucleotides are TGTGCCAGCAGCCGACAGTTATCAAACACCATATATTTT. It encodes CASSRQLSNTIYF.

Concerning this clonotype itself: Just one base apart from a much larger clone, this may be a read error. The chain recombines TRBV28 with TRBJ2-3; D unresolved. The V end lost 6 bases, the J end lost 4 bases, and 5 bases lay between the germline ends. The length of the CDR3 is 11 residues. Germline V lookup: CDR1 MDHEN, CDR2 SYDVKM. The CDR3 DNA is TGTGCCAGCAGCGATCCAGATACGCAGTATTTT. Translating it yields CASSDPDTQYF. Supplemented by reference TRBV28 and TRBJ2-3, the full variable domain reads DVKVTQSSRYLVKRTGEKVFLECVQDMDHENMFWYRQDPGLGLRLIYFSYDVKMKEKGDIPEGYSVSREKKERFSLILESASTNQTSMYLCASSDPDTQYFGPGTRLTVL.

At least ten counts were recorded for this clonotype. This chain joins TRBV14 and TRBJ1-1; D call uncertain. Trimming removed 4 bases at V and 1 base at J, with 7 bases between. Germline V gives CDR1 SGHDN, CDR2 FVKESK. The CDR3 totals 13 residues. The CDR3 spells CASSRQGNTEAFF. As DNA, the CDR3 is TGTGCCAGCAGCCGCCAAGGGAACACTGAAGCTTTCTTT.

This clonotype was seen ten or more times. V and J are TRBV20-1 and TRBJ2-5; tentative D call: TRBD2 (5 bases). Trimming stripped 6 bases from V and 2 bases from J, with 13 bases between. CDR1 is DFQATT, CDR2 SNEGSKA, per germline (reference sequence). The CDR3 extends over 13 amino acids. CDR3 sequence: CSAYLDFQETQYF. The DNA of the CDR3 is TGCAGTGCCTACCTGGACTTTCAAGAGACCCAGTACTTC.

This clonotype is deemed medium-sized (0.01 to 0.1%). The genes are TRBV6-2 or TRBV6-3 and TRBJ2-1; 7 bases match TRBD2. This CDR3 has 16 residues. Germline CDR1 and CDR2: MNHEY and SVGEGT. With V trimmed by 2 bases and J by 5 bases, 9 bases remained unmatched. CDR3 DNA: TGTGCCAGCAGTTACCCCTTTCTAGCGGACGACAATGAGCAGTTCTTC. Its translation: CASSYPFLADDNEQFF.

Note on this clonotype: A read error may account for a junction end that differs from germline. This sequence joins TRBV11-2 and TRBJ1-3; D is perhaps TRBD1 (5 bases). The CDR3 is 18 amino acids. Germline-derived CDR1 and CDR2 are SGHAT and FQNNGV. The CDR3 coding sequence is TGTGCCAGCAGCCGTACATATGGGTGGGGACCCGGTGGAAACACCATATGTTTT. Encoded protein: CASSRTYGWGPGGNTICF.

This clonotype was seen at least ten times. V usage is TRBV29-1 and J usage is TRBJ2-1, with D unresolved. The germline gives CDR1 SQVTM, CDR2 ANQGSEA. The CDR3 contains 13 residues. Trimming removed 3 bases at V and 6 bases at J, with 12 bases between. The CDR3 DNA reads TGCAGCGTTGAGTCCACGGACGGCAATGAGCAGTTCTTC. Translation gives CSVESTDGNEQFF.

This clonotype was observed a handful of times. A much larger clone lies one base from this, so it may be a read error. As the CDR3 is not closed by the conserved phenylalanine or tryptophan, this likely results from a read error. The chain couples TRBV29-1 to TRBJ1-1; D is perhaps TRBD1 (5 bases). Deletions cut 1 base from V and 0 bases from J, with 12 bases between. CDR3 length equals 15 residues. Germline CDR1 SQVTM, CDR2 ANQGSEA. The CDR3 sequence is CSVEGTGRMNTEAFL. The CDR3 coding sequence is TGCAGCGTTGAAGGCACAGGACGCATGAACACTGAAGCTTTCCTT.

This clonotype came up many times. V gene TRBV3-1 combines with J gene TRBJ2-7; D not resolved. The germline CDR1 and CDR2 sequences are LGHDT and YNNKEL (reference sequence). Trimming took off 0 bases at V and 2 bases at J, with 5 bases between the two ends. The length of the CDR3 is 13 residues. The CDR3 DNA follows: TGTGCCAGCAGCCAAGACGGCCCCTACGAGCAGTACTTC. It translates to CASSQDGPYEQYF.

This clonotype was recorded many times. V is TRBV11-1 and J is TRBJ2-7; TRBD1 aligns across 7 bases. The length of the CDR3 is 15 residues. Germline trimming cut 6 bases from V and 3 bases from J; bases unmatched to any gene: 11. Germline V CDR1 and CDR2: SGHAT, FQDESV (reference sequence). The CDR3 loop reads CASSPRTGEVYEQYF. The DNA for the CDR3 is TGTGCCAGCAGTCCAAGGACAGGAGAGGTCTACGAGCAGTACTTC.

The table lists this clonotype with many counts. This chain links TRBV19 with TRBJ2-1, with TRBD1 matching over 10 bases. V lost 6 bases to trimming and J lost 9 bases; unmatched junction nucleotides: 11. This CDR3 is built from 15 residues. The germline V gene has CDR1 LNHDA and CDR2 SQIVND (reference sequence). CDR3 loop: CASSTGQGRAGEQFF. The CDR3 DNA reads as TGTGCCAGTAGCACGGGACAGGGGCGGGCCGGTGAGCAGTTCTTC.

This clonotype was counted at least ten times. The chain recombines TRBV20-1 with TRBJ2-3; D ambiguous. Germline-derived CDR1 and CDR2 are DFQATT and SNEGSKA (reference sequence). V dropped 1 base and J dropped 6 bases, with 5 bases sitting between them. The CDR3 runs to 11 residues. DNA of the CDR3: TGCAGTGCTAGAGTTTTGGATACGCAGTATTTT. This translates into CSARVLDTQYF.

This clonotype was recorded at least ten times. The V and J genes are TRBV20-1 and TRBJ2-3; D tentatively fits TRBD1 or TRBD2 (5 bases each). V lost 4 bases, J lost 1 base, and 9 bases lay in between. CDR3 size: 13 residues. The germline CDR1 and CDR2 sequences are DFQATT and SNEGSKA (reference sequence). CDR3 residues: CSATGTGTDTQYF. The DNA of the CDR3 is TGCAGTGCTACAGGGACCGGCACAGATACGCAGTATTTT.

The chain employs TRBV29-1 and TRBJ1-2; unclear D gene. V was trimmed by 0 bases and J by 8 bases, leaving 13 bases between them. The V gene's germline CDR1 is SQVTM and CDR2 ANQGSEA. This CDR3 region has 13 residues. CDR3 amino acids: CSVEDQGREGYTF. The CDR3 nucleotides read TGCAGCGTTGAAGATCAAGGCCGTGAGGGCTACACCTTC. The entire variable domain, with the rest obtained from reference TRBV29-1 and TRBJ1-2, is as follows: SAVISQKPSRDICQRGTSLTIQCQVDSQVTMMFWYRQQPGQSLTLIATANQGSEATYESGFVIDKFPISRPNLTFSTLTVSNMSPEDSSIYLCSVEDQGREGYTFGSGTRLTVV.

The chain couples TRBV29-1 to TRBJ1-1, with unresolved D. This CDR3 has 10 residues. Germline-derived CDR1 and CDR2 are SQVTM and ANQGSEA. V lost 4 bases to trimming and J lost 8 bases, with 8 bases between them. The DNA of the CDR3 is TGCAGCGTTGTAACAGCCGAAGCTTTCTTT. Its translation: CSVVTAEAFF.

At least ten counts were recorded for this clonotype. The chain links TRBV11-1 to TRBJ2-1; D ambiguous. This CDR3 comprises 12 residues. V dropped 1 base and J dropped 9 bases, with 7 bases sitting between them. In germline, CDR1 is SGHAT, CDR2 FQDESV (reference sequence). The CDR3 reads CASSLEYGEQFF. The DNA of the CDR3 is TGTGCCAGCAGCTTAGAGTACGGTGAGCAGTTCTTC. The full variable domain, with the rest looked up from reference TRBV11-1 and TRBJ2-1, is EAEVAQSPRYKITEKSQAVAFWCDPISGHATLYWYRQILGQGPELLVQFQDESVVDDSQLPKDRFSAERLKGVDSTLKIQPAELGDSAMYLCASSLEYGEQFFGPGTRLTVL.

This clonotype was seen repeatedly, ten times or more. The chain combines TRBV19 with TRBJ2-7; 8 positions agree with TRBD1. From germline, CDR1 is LNHDA and CDR2 SQIVND (reference sequence). V lost 1 base and J lost 0; bases outside the gene matches: 5. This CDR3 is built from 16 residues. The CDR3: CASSIAWTGSSYEQYF. The CDR3 DNA reads TGTGCCAGTAGTATAGCTTGGACAGGGAGCTCCTACGAGCAGTACTTC.

This clonotype came up a few times. This chain uses TRBV12-3 or TRBV12-4 with TRBJ2-2; D call uncertain. The V end lost 2 bases, the J end lost 2 bases, and 9 bases lay between the germline ends. The CDR3 consists of 15 residues. CDR3 coding DNA: TGTGCCAGCAGTTTAATGGCCGGTAACACCGGGGAGCTGTTTTTT. Protein: CASSLMAGNTGELFF.

At least ten counts were recorded for this clonotype. This rearrangement joins TRBV3-1 to TRBJ2-7; 11 bases match TRBD2. The CDR3 is 15 residues long. After removal of 3 bases from V and 3 bases from J, the junction contained 4 bases not matched to a gene. CDR1 is LGHDT and CDR2 is YNNKEL in the germline V gene (reference sequence). The chain's CDR3 is CASSHRLAGRYEQYF. The DNA for the CDR3 is TGTGCCAGCAGCCATCGACTAGCGGGGCGCTACGAGCAGTACTTC.

Notes on this clonotype: The junction departs from germline at one end; a sequencing error may be responsible. J is TRBJ2-3 and V is TRBV28, with D possibly being TRBD1 or TRBD2 (5 bases each). Germline CDR1 MDHEN, CDR2 SYDVKM. The CDR3 runs 13 residues. The CDR3 spells CASSLGETDTQCF. CDR3 sequence (DNA): TGTGCCAGCAGTTTAGGGGAGACAGATACGCAGTGTTTT.

This clonotype was detected a few times. Since a much larger clone is just one base distant, this may be a read error. The chain employs TRBV20-1 and TRBJ2-1; D is ambiguous. CDR3 length equals 15 residues. Germline V gene sequence: CDR1 DFQATT, CDR2 SNEGSKA (reference sequence). CDR3: CSARDLGSAYNGQFF. CDR3 DNA sequence: TGCAGTGCTAGAGATCTGGGTTCGGCCTACAATGGGCAGTTCTTC.

V is TRBV27 and J is TRBJ2-4; D might be TRBD2 (5 bases). The CDR3 is 20 amino acids. CDR1 is MNHEY, CDR2 SMNVEV, per germline (reference sequence). Trimming shortened V by 1 base and J by 1 base, and 23 bases separated the two germline ends. The CDR3 is CASSLYPLDAGTQAKNIQYF. Written as DNA, the CDR3 is TGTGCCAGCAGTTTATATCCGCTCGACGCGGGCACCCAGGCCAAAAACATTCAGTACTTC.